The TCR beta chain under discussion was sequenced for a study of blood T cells in healthy people across ages. Then a second PCR, running about 7 to 11 cycles, was carried out with a sample-barcoded 5' primer and a J-beta primer mix. In TCRdb, the 5' RACE reads were re-called with MiXCR into one record per CDR3 protein. The sample includes around 990,000 distinct CDR3 sequences, less than 45% seen only once; the top ten take 13%. The CDR3 has 14 amino acids. V was trimmed by 4 bases and J by 1 base, leaving 11 bases between them. From germline, CDR1 is SGHRS and CDR2 YFSETQ. Ten milliliters of peripheral blood were drawn from each donor.

The sample comprised blood. V is TRBV5-1 and J is TRBJ1-2; perhaps TRBD1 as D (5 bases). The clonotype was recovered from a man younger than 35 in good health. CDR3 nucleotide sequence: TGCGCCAGCAGCACCAGGGCGAATAACTATGGCTACACCTTC. Protein: CASSTRANNYGYTF.